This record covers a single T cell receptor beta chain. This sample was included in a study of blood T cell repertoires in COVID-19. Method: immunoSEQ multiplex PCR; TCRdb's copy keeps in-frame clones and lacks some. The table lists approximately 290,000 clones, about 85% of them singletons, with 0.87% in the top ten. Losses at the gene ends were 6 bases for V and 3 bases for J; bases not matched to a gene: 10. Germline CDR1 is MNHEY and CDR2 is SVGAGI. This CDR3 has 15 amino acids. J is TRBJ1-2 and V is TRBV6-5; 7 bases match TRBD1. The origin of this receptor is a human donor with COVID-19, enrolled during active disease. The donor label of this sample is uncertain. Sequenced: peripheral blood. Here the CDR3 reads CASRIPGQLHYGYTF. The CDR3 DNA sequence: TGTGCCAGCAGAATTCCGGGACAGCTTCACTATGGCTACACCTTC.